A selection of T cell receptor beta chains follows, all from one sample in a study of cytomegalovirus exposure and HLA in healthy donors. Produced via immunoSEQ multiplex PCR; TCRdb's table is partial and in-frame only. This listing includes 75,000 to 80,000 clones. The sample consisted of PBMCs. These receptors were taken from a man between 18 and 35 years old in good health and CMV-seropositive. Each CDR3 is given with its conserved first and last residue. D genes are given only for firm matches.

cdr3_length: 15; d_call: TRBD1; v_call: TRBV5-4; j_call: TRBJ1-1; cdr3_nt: TGTGCCAGCAGCTCCACAGACAGGGGGAACACTGAAGCTTTCTTT; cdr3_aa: CASSSTDRGNTEAFF
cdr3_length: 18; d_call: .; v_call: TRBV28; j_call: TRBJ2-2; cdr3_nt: TGTGCCAGCAGTCCCCTTCTGGTCGCGGTGGATAACACCGGGGAGCTGTTTTTT; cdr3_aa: CASSPLLVAVDNTGELFF
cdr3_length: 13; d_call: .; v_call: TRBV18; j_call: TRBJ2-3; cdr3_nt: TGTGCCAGCTCACCCCCGGCGGTAGATACGCAGTATTTT; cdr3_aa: CASSPPAVDTQYF
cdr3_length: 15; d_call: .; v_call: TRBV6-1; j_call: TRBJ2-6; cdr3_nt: TGTGCCAGCAGTGAAGAACACTCTGGGGCCAACGTCCTGACTTTC; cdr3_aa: CASSEEHSGANVLTF
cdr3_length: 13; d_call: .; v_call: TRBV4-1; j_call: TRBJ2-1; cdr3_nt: TGCGCCAGCAGCCAAGTCCTCCAGGGTGAGCAGTTCTTC; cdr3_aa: CASSQVLQGEQFF
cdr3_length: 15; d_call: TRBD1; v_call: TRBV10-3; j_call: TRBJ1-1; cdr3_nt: TGTGCCATCAGTGATACTAACAGGGGGAACACTGAAGCTTTCTTT; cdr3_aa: CAISDTNRGNTEAFF
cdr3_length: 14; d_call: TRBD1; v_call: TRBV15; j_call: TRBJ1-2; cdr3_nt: TGTGCCACCAGTAATACAGGGGAGGTTTGGGGCTACACCTTC; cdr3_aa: CATSNTGEVWGYTF
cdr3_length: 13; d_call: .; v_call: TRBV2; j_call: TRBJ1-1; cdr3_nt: TGTGCCAGCAGCGGACAATTGAACACTGAAGCTTTCTTT; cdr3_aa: CASSGQLNTEAFF
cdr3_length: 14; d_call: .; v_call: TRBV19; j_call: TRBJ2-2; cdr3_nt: TGTGCCAGTAGCGGGGTGCTAGGGACCGGGGAGCTGTTTTTT; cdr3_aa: CASSGVLGTGELFF
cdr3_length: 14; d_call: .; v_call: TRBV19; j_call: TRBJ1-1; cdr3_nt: TGTGCCACCCAGCAGTCCGCTAGGGGGACTGAAGCTTTCTTT; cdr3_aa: CATQQSARGTEAFF
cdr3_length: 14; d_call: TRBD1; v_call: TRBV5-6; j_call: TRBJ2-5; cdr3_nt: TGTGCCAGCAGCTGGAAAACAGGGGAGGAGACCCAGTACTTC; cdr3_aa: CASSWKTGEETQYF
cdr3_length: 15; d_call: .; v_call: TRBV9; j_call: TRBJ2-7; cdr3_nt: TGTGCCAGCAGCGTAGGGGGGCCTTACGAGGCCGAGCAGTACTTC; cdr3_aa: CASSVGGPYEAEQYF
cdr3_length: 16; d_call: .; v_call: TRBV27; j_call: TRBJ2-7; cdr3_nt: TGTGCCAGCAGTTTATTCGGGGGGCGATCAGTGTACGAGCAGTACTTC; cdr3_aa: CASSLFGGRSVYEQYF
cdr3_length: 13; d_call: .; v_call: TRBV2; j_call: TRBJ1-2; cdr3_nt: TGTGCCAGCAGTGTCGGTCCACGCTTTGGCTACACCTTC; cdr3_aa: CASSVGPRFGYTF
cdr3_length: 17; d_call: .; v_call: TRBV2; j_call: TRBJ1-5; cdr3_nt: TGTGCCAGCAGTGCTTTTAGCCTCAGGGGTATGAATCAGCCCCAGCATTTT; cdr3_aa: CASSAFSLRGMNQPQHF
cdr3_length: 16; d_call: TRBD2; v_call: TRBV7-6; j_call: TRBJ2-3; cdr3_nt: TGTGCCAGCAGCTTAGCCGGGGGGTCTAGCACAGATACGCAGTATTTT; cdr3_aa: CASSLAGGSSTDTQYF
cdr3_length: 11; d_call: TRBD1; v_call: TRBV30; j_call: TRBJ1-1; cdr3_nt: TGTGCTTGGGACAGCGACACTGAAGCTTTCTTT; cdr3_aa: CAWDSDTEAFF
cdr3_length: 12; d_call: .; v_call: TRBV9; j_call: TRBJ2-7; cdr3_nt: TGTGCCAGCAGGGACACTCTCTCGTGGGGGTACTTC; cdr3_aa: CASRDTLSWGYF
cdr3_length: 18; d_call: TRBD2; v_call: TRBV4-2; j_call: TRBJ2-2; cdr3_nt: TGTGCCAGCAGCCGACGACTAGCGGGAGGGCCTGGAACCGGGGAGCTGTTTTTT; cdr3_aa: CASSRRLAGGPGTGELFF
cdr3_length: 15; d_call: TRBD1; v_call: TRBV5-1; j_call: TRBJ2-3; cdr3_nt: TGCGCCAGCAGCTCTCGACAGGGGATGGCAGATACGCAGTATTTT; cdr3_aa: CASSSRQGMADTQYF
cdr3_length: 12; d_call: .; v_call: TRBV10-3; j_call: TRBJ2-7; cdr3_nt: TGTGCCATTGAGGGTGAATACTACGAGCAGTACTTC; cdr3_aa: CAIEGEYYEQYF
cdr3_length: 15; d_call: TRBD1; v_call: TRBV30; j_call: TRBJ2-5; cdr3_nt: TGTGCCTGGGGCCGAGGGACAGGGTTGGCAGAGACCCAGTACTTC; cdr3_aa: CAWGRGTGLAETQYF
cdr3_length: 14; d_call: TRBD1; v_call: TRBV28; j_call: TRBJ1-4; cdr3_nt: TGTGCCAGCAGTTTTCAGGGGGTCGGGGAAAAACTGTTTTTT; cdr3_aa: CASSFQGVGEKLFF
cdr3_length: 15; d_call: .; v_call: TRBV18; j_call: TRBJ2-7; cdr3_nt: TGTGCCAGCTCACCCCCAGGACTGGGCAAATACGAGCAGTACTTC; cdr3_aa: CASSPPGLGKYEQYF
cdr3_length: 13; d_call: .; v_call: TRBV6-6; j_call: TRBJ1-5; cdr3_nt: TGTGCCAGCAGTTTCACGACAAATCAGCCCCAGCATTTT; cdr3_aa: CASSFTTNQPQHF
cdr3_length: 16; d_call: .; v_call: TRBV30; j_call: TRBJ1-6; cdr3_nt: TGTGCCTGGACCACCCCCTCAGGGGACTATAATTCACCCCTCCACTTT; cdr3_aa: CAWTTPSGDYNSPLHF
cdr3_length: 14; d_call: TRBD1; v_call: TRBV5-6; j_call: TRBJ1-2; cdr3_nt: TGTGCCAGCAGCACTGGACAGGGGGTGTATGGCTACACCTTC; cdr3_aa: CASSTGQGVYGYTF
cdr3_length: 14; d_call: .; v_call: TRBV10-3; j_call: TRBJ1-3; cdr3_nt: TGTGCCATCAGGGGAGCGAACTCTGGAAACACCATATATTTT; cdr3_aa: CAIRGANSGNTIYF
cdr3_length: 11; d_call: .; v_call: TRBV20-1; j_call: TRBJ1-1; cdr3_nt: TGCAGTGCTAGACCGGACACTGAAGCTTTCTTT; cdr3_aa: CSARPDTEAFF
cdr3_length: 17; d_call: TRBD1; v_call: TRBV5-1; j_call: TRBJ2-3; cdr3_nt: TGCGCCAGCAGCCCCGGACAGGCATTTTCTAGCACAGATACGCAGTATTTT; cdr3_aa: CASSPGQAFSSTDTQYF
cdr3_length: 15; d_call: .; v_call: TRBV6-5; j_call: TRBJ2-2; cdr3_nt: TGTGCCAGCGCTCTCCAGGGGTTGGGAGCCGGGGAGCTGTTTTTT; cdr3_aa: CASALQGLGAGELFF
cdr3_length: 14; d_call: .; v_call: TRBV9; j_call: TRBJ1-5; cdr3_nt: TGTGCCAGCAGCCCCCGGGCAGGGAATCAGCCCCAGCATTTT; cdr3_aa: CASSPRAGNQPQHF
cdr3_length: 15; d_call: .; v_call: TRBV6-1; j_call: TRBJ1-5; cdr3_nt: TGTGCCAGCAGTGATGGTCAGGGCGCTACTCAGCCCCAGCATTTT; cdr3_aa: CASSDGQGATQPQHF
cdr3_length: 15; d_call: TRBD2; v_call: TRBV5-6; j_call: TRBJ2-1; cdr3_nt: TGTGCCAGCAGCTCTCTAGCGGGAGCCTACAATGAGCAGTTCTTC; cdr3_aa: CASSSLAGAYNEQFF
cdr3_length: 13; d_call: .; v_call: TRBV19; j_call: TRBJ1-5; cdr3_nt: TGTGCCAGTACGGGTCTCAGCAATCAGCCCCAGCATTTT; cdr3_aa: CASTGLSNQPQHF
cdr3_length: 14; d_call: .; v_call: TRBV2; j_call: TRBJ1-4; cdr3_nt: TGTGCCAGCAGTGAAGCGTCAGGGAAGGAAAAACTGTTTTTT; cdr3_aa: CASSEASGKEKLFF
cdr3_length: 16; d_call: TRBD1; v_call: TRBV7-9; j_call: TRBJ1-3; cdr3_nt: TGTGCCAGCAGCTCGCCCCAGGGGGGATCTGGAAACACCATATATTTT; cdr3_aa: CASSSPQGGSGNTIYF
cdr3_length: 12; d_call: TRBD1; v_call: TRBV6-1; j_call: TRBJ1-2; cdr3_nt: TGTGCCAGCACCGGACAGGGCTATGGCTACACCTTC; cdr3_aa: CASTGQGYGYTF
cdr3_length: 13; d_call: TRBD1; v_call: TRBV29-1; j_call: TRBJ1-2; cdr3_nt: TGCAGCGTTGACTCCCAACAGGGGGTAGGCTACACCTTC; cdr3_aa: CSVDSQQGVGYTF
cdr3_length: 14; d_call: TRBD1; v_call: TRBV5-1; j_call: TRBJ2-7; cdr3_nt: TGCGCCAGCAGCTCTTCCCAGGGGGTCAACGAGCAGTACTTC; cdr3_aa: CASSSSQGVNEQYF
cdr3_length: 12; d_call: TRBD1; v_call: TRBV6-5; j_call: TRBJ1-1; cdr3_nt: TGTGCCACCCACCCGGGACAGGGGAACGCTTTCTTT; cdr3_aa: CATHPGQGNAFF
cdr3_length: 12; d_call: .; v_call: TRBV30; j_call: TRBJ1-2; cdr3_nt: TGTGCCTGGGCAGGGCAGCCCTATGGCTACACCTTC; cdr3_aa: CAWAGQPYGYTF
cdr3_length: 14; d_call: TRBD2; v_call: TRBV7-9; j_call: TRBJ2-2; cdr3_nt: TGTGCCAGCAGGGGACTAATGTATTCCGGGGAGCTGCTTTTT; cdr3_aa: CASRGLMYSGELLF
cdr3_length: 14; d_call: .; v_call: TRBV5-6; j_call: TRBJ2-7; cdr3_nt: TGTGCCAGCAGCTTGTCTTACAAAGCCTACGAGCAGTACTTC; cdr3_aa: CASSLSYKAYEQYF
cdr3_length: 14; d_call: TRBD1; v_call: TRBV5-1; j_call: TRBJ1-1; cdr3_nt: TGCGCCAGCAGCTTGACAGGGGGAAACACTGAAGCTTTCTTT; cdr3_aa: CASSLTGGNTEAFF
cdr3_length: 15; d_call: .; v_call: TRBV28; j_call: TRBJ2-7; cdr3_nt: TGTGCCAGCAGCACCCACAAGCGGTTCTCCTACGAGCAGTACTTC; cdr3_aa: CASSTHKRFSYEQYF
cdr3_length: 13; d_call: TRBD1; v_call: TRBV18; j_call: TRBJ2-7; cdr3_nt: TGTGCCAGCTCACTGACAGGGGCCCACGAGCAGTACTTC; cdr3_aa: CASSLTGAHEQYF
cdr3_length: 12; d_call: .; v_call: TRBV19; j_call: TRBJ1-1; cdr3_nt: TGTGCCGTCGGACTTGAGGACACTGAAGCTTTCTTT; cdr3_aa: CAVGLEDTEAFF
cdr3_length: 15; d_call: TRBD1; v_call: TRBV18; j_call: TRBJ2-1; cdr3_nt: TGTGCCAGCTCTACCGGACAGGGGGGATACAATGAGCAGTTCTTC; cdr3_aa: CASSTGQGGYNEQFF
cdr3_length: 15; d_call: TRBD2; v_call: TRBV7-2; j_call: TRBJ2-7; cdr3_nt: TGTGCCAGCAGCTTAGAGGAGGGAGGGCCCTACGAGCAGTACTTC; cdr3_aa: CASSLEEGGPYEQYF
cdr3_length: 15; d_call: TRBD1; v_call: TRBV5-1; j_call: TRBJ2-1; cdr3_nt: TGCGCCAGCAGCTTGGGGCCCGAGGGGGCCAATGAGCAGTTCTTC; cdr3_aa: CASSLGPEGANEQFF
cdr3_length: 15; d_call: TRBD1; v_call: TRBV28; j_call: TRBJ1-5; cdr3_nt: TGTGCCAGCAGTACCCCGACAGGGGGCGATCAGCCCCAGCATTTT; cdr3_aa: CASSTPTGGDQPQHF
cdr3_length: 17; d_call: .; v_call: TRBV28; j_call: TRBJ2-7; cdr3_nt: TGTGCCAGCAACCAAGCTCAGGGGGGTTTACTCTCCTACGAGCAGTACTTC; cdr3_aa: CASNQAQGGLLSYEQYF
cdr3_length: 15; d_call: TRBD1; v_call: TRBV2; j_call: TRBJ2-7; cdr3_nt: TGTGCCAGCAGAGGGGCGGACAGGGGGGTGGAGGAGCAGTACTTC; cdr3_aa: CASRGADRGVEEQYF
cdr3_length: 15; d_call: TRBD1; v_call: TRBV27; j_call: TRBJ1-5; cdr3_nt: TGTGCCAGCAGCCCCACAGGGGAGGGCAATCAGCCCCAGCATTTT; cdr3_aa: CASSPTGEGNQPQHF